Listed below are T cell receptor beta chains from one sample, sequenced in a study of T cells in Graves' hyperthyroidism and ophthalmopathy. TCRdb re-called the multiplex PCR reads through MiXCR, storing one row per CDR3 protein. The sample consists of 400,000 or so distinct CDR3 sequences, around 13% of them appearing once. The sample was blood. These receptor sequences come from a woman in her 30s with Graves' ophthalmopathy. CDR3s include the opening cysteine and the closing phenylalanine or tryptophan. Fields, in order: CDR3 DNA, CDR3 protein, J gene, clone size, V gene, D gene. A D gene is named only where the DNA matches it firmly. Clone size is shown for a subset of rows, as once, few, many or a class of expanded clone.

TGCAGTGCTCAACCGGGACAAAGCTCCTACAATGAGCAGTTCTTC,CSAQPGQSSYNEQFF,TRBJ2-1,many,TRBV20-1,.
TGCAGTGCTGGGGAGGGACTAGCACCATACGAGCAGTACTTC,CSAGEGLAPYEQYF,TRBJ2-7,.,TRBV20-1,TRBD2
TGTGCCAGCAGCGCGAGGAAGGGGGCCGCTTACGAGCAGTACTTC,CASSARKGAAYEQYF,TRBJ2-7,many,TRBV13,TRBD1
TGCGCCAGCAGCTTGATGGTCGGGGAAAATGGTCAGTTCTTC,CASSLMVGENGQFF,TRBJ2-1,many,TRBV5-1,.
TGTGCCAGCAGCTTGGGAGTGGGCGGCCAGCCCCAGCATTTT,CASSLGVGGQPQHF,TRBJ1-5,few,TRBV5-5,.
TGCAGCGCCCTGGGGGGCAGGGTCGGCAACACCATATATTTT,CSALGGRVGNTIYF,TRBJ1-3,many,TRBV29-1,.
TGTGCCAGCAGCTTCGGGACGAGCAATGAAAAACTGTTTTTT,CASSFGTSNEKLFF,TRBJ1-4,many,TRBV7-2,.
TGCGCCAGCAGCTTGGCCGTGGGCCTCTCCTATAATTCACCCCTCCACTTT,CASSLAVGLSYNSPLHF,TRBJ1-6,many,TRBV5-1,.
TGTGCCAGTAGTATCGAGGATCCGGGACCCTACGAGCAGTACTTC,CASSIEDPGPYEQYF,TRBJ2-7,few,TRBV19,.
TGTGCCAGCAGCCAAGATACTAGCTGGGGAGCAGATACGCAGTATTTT,CASSQDTSWGADTQYF,TRBJ2-3,.,TRBV14,.
TGTGCCAGCAGATCCGGGACAGGGGCAAGCAATGAGCAGTTCTTC,CASRSGTGASNEQFF,TRBJ2-1,.,TRBV2,TRBD1
TGTGCCAGCAGCTTAGCGGGACAAGGCTACGAGCAGTACTTC,CASSLAGQGYEQYF,TRBJ2-7,many,TRBV7-9,.
TGCAGTGCTAGAGATTTGTCCCACTTTGGGACAGGGCGAGAGACCCAGTACTTC,CSARDLSHFGTGRETQYF,TRBJ2-5,many,TRBV20-1,TRBD1
TGTGCCAGCTCTTCTCATTCCGGCGGGGTAAGGGAGCAGTACTTC,CASSSHSGGVREQYF,TRBJ2-7,many,TRBV18,.
TGCGCCAGCAGCTTTGACAGCTTTGGCTACACCTTC,CASSFDSFGYTF,TRBJ1-2,many,TRBV5-1,.
TGTGCCAGCAATTTGGGACAGCACACTGAAGCTTTCTTT,CASNLGQHTEAFF,TRBJ1-1,many,TRBV28,TRBD1
TGTGCCAGCAGTGAGGCAGGGTGGAACACTGAAGCTTTCTTT,CASSEAGWNTEAFF,TRBJ1-1,many,TRBV2,.
TGTGCCAGCAGCTATGGAGCAGGGAAGGGAAACACCATACATTTT,CASSYGAGKGNTIHF,TRBJ1-3,.,TRBV7-2,.
TGTGCCAGCAGTGTGTCCGTCGAATATGGCTACACCTTC,CASSVSVEYGYTF,TRBJ1-2,many,TRBV6-1,.
TGCAGTGCTAGAGCCACAGGGAGCAATTCACCCCTCCACTTT,CSARATGSNSPLHF,TRBJ1-6,many,TRBV20-1,.
TGTGCCAGCAGCCGCGGGACAATTGCCGCCTACGAGCAGTACTTC,CASSRGTIAAYEQYF,TRBJ2-7,many,TRBV11-2,.
TGCAGTGCTAGACAGGGGGGCTCCGAGCAGTACTTC,CSARQGGSEQYF,TRBJ2-7,many,TRBV20-1,.
TGCAGTGCTAGAAGACAGGGGTTTGGCGAGCAGTACTTC,CSARRQGFGEQYF,TRBJ2-7,many,TRBV20-1,TRBD1
TGTGCCAGCTCACTAGACAGTTCTGGTCAGCCCCAGCATTTT,CASSLDSSGQPQHF,TRBJ1-5,many,TRBV18,.
TGTGCCAGCAGTGCGCGGGGGGACACTGAAGCTTTCTTT,CASSARGDTEAFF,TRBJ1-1,.,TRBV6-4,.
TGCAGTGCTAGAGACAGGGGGCGCGTTCAGCCCCAGCATTTT,CSARDRGRVQPQHF,TRBJ1-5,.,TRBV20-1,TRBD1